This record covers a single T cell receptor (beta chain). There is no known antigen for this receptor. There are no base qualities to consult, and no much larger clone falls within one base. The sample is drawn from a study of graft-versus-host responses after intestinal transplantation (dated by TCRdb to the early 2020s). About the study as a whole: The transplants that recipients got were multivisceral, liver-intestinal, or isolated intestinal. The cohort enrolled under 30 intestinal transplant recipients, one of whom was a retransplant, and a few patients without pretransplant specimens were excluded. Donor T cell macrochimerism was defined as a peak of at least 4% donor T cells among recipient peripheral blood mononuclear cells. Alloreactive clones were identified by sequencing pre-transplant mixed lymphocyte reaction products and comparing them with unstimulated pre-transplant donor and recipient T cells. Bulk TCR-beta CDR3 sequencing was used to track graft-versus-host and host-versus-graft alloreactive T cell clones in the graft, circulation and bone marrow after intestinal transplantation. Rather than being sequenced by the commercial service, samples from three later patients were sequenced in-house on an Illumina MiSeq and processed with MiXCR. Every recipient was given anti-thymocyte globulin induction, then maintenance tacrolimus and steroids for 3 to 4 years. Overall results and qualifications from the work: The relatively low number and heterogeneity of intestinal transplant patients limited the conclusions. Patients with donor T cell macrochimerism had high GvH to HvG T cell clonal ratios in their allografts. Early after transplant, peak levels of circulating GvH clones were associated with declines in HvG clones. GvH clones were detected in recipient bone marrow, and some of these GvH clones were observed earlier in ileal mucosa or blood, consistent with an intestinal mucosal origin.

The time point label corresponds to: cells obtained before transplantation from donor or recipient. CD3+CD4+ and CD3+CD8+ populations were FACS-sorted from unstimulated pre-transplant donor and recipient cells taken from spleen or lymph nodes. The library was produced with the immunoSEQ multiplex PCR assay. For most patients, genomic DNA was isolated with the Qiagen DNeasy Blood and Tissue Kit and sent frozen to Adaptive Biotechnologies for TCR sequencing. Adaptive Biotechnologies carried out high-throughput TCR-beta CDR3 sequencing of genomic DNA for most patients. Per the authors' processing: TCR sequencing data were retrieved from Adaptive's ImmunoSEQ software for some 17 patients, whereas a few other patients were processed with MiXCR and VDJtools. To correct CD4 versus CD8 sorting errors, any sequence found in both subsets at a frequency ratio below 5:1 was removed. CDR3 nucleotide sequences shared by donor and recipient were removed because the origin of these sequences could not be assigned. To be classed as alloreactive, a clone needed at least 2-fold expansion over unstimulated cells and a minimum CFSE-low frequency of 0.002% (template counts) or 0.001% (read counts). Clones were considered mappable if detected in sequenced pre-transplant spleen, lymph node, or MLR CFSE-low populations of the donor or recipient. The cumulative frequency of alloreactive clones was calculated as a percentage of all sequences, weighted by copy number. Sourced from immuneACCESS, this table was stored by TCRdb with only in-frame sequences that have V and J called. A share of the clones is absent; for the studies checked, an unresolved V gene accounts for under half, and the remainder has no known explanation. V and J calls and clone size are those listed in that table; D and trimming were worked out from the DNA. The sample records 130,000 or so clones, 92% of which are singletons. Roughly 0.2% of the sample is taken by the ten largest.

The TCR was taken from a human donor who received an intestinal transplant. The source was unstimulated CD4+ T cells sorted from spleen or lymph node cells, collected before intestinal transplant.

For the CDR3, the sequence is CASSLRRDGNEQFF. The DNA reads TGTGCCAGCAGCCTCAGGAGAGACGGCAATGAGCAGTTCTTC. Here the chain combines TRBV2 and TRBJ2-1; there is no confident call for the D gene. CDR1 and CDR2, per the germline V gene, are SNHLY and FYNNEI. The CDR3 runs 14 amino acids, cysteine and phenylalanine included. Just CDR3 DNA is preserved here, 42 bases in frame from base 1. V and J are truncated by 6 bases and 6 bases respectively, leaving an intervening sequence of 15 bases. Extended through the reference TRBV2 and TRBJ2-1 proteins, this CDR3 yields the full variable domain: EPEVTQTPSHQVTQMGQEVILRCVPISNHLYFYWYRQILGQKVEFLVSFYNNEISEKSEIFDDQFSVERPDGSNFTLKIRSTKLEDSAMYFCASSLRRDGNEQFFGPGTRLTVL.